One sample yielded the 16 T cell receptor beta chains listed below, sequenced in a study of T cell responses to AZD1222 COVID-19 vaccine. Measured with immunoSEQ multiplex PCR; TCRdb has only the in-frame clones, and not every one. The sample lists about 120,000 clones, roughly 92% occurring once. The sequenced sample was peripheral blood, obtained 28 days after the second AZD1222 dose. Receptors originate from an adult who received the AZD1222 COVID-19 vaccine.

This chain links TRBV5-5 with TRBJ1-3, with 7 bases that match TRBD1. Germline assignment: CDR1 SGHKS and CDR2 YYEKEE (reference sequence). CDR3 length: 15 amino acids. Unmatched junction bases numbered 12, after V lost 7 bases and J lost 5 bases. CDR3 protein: CASSFVWDRRNTIYF. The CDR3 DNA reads TGTGCCAGCTCCTTCGTCTGGGACAGAAGAAACACCATATATTTT.

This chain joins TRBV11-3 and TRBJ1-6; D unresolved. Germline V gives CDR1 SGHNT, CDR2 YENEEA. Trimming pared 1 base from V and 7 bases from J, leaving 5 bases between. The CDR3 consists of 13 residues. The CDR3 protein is CASSLGENSPLHF. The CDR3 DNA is TGTGCCAGCAGCTTAGGGGAAAATTCACCCCTCCACTTT.

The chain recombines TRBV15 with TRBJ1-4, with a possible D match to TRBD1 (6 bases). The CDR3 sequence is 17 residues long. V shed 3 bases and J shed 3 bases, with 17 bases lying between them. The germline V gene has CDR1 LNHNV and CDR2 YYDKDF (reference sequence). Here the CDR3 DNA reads TGTGCCACCAGCAGGATACAGGGTGCTAGGGCTAATGAAAAACTGTTTTTT. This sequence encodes CATSRIQGARANEKLFF.

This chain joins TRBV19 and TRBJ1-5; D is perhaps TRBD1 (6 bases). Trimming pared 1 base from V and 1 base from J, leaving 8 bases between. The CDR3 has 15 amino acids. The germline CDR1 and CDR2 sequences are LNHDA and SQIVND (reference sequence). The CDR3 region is CASSIVGASNQPQHF. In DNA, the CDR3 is TGTGCCAGTAGTATAGTGGGGGCGAGCAATCAGCCCCAGCATTTT.

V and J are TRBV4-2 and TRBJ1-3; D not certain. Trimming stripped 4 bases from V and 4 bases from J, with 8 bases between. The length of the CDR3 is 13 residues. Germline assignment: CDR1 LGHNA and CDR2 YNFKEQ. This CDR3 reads CASSLENGNTIYF. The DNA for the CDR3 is TGTGCCAGCAGCCTGGAAAACGGAAACACCATATATTTT.

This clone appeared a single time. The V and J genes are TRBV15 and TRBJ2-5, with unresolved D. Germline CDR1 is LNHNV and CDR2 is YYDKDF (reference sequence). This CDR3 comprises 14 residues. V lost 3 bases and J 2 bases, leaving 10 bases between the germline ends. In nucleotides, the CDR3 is TGTGCCACCAGCAGGGCTCAGGCACAAGAGACCCAGTACTTC. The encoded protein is CATSRAQAQETQYF.

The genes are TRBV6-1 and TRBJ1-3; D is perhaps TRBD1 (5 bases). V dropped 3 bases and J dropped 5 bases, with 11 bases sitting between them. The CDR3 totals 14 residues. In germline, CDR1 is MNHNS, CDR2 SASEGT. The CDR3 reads CASSEGTSRNTIYF. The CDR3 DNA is TGTGCCAGCAGTGAGGGGACTAGCCGAAACACCATATATTTT.

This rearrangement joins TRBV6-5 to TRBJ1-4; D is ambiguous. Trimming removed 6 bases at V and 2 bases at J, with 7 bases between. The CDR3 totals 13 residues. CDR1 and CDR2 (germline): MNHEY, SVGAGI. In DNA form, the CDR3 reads TGTGCCAGCAGCCGTGAGACTAATGAAAAACTGTTTTTT. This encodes CASSRETNEKLFF.

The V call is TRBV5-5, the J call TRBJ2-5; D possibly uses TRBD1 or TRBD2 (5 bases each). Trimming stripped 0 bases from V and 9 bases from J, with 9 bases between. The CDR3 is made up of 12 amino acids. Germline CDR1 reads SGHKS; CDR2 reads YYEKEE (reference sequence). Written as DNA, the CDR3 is TGTGCCAGCAGCTTGGACGGGACGGCCCAGTACTTC. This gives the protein CASSLDGTAQYF.

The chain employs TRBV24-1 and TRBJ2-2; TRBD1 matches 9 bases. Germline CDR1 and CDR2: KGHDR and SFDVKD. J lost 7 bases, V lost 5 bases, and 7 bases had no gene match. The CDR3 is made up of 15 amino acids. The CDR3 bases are TGTGCCACCAGTGGCCCACAGGGGGCAGTCGGGGAGCTGTTTTTT. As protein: CATSGPQGAVGELFF.

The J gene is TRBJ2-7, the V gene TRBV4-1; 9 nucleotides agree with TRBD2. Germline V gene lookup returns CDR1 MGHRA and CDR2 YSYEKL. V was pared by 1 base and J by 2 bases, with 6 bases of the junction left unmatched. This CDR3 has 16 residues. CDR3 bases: TGCGCCAGCAGCCAAGCGACGACTAGCGGAGCCTACGAGCAGTACTTC. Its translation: CASSQATTSGAYEQYF.

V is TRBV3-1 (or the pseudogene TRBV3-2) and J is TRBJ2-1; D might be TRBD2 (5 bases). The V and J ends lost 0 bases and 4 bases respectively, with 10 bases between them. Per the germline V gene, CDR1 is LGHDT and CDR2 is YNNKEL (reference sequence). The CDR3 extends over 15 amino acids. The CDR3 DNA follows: TGTGCCAGCAGCCAAGATGCTAGCTTTTACAATGAGCAGTTCTTC. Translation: CASSQDASFYNEQFF.

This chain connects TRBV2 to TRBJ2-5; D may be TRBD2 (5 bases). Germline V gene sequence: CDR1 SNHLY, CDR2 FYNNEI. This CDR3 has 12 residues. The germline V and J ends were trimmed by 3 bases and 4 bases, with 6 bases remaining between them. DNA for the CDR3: TGTGCCAGCAGTGACCGGGGAGAGACCCAGTACTTC. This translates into CASSDRGETQYF.

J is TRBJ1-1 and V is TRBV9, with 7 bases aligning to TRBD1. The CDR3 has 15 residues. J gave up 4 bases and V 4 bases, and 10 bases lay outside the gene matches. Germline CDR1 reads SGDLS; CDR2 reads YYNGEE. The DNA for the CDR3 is TGTGCCAGCAGCTTTGGGACAGCGACCCCCACTGAAGCTTTCTTT. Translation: CASSFGTATPTEAFF.

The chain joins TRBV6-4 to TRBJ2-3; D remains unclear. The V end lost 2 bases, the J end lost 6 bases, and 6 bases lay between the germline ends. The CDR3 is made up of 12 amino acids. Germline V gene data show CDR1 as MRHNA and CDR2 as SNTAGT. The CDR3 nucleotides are TGTGCCAGCAGTGACGGGCGGGATACGCAGTATTTT. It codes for CASSDGRDTQYF.

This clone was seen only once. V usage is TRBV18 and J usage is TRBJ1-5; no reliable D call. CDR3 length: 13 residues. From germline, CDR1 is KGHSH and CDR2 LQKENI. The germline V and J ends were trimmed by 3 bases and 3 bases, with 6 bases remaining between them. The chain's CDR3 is CASSPDINQPQHF. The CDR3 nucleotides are TGTGCCAGCTCACCGGATATCAATCAGCCCCAGCATTTT.